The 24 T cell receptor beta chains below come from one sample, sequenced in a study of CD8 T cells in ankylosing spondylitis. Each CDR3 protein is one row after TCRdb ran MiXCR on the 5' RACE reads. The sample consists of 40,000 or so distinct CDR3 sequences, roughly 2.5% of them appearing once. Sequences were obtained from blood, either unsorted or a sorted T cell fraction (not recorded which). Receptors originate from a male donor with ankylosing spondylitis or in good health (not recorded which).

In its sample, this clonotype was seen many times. The CDR3 DNA reads TGTGCCAGCAGCGCTAGCGGGAGGGCTTGGGAGCAGTTCTTC. Translation: CASSASGRAWEQFF. This chain connects TRBV9 to TRBJ2-1; 12 bases fit TRBD2. The CDR3 loop spans 14 amino acids. J lost 10 bases, V lost 3 bases, and 5 bases had no gene match. Germline V gene data show CDR1 as SGDLS and CDR2 as YYNGEE.

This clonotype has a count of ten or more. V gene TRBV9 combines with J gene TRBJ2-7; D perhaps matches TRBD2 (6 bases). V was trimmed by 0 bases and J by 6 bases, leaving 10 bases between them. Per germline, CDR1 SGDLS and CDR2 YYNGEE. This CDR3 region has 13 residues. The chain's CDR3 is CASSVDGGSEQYF. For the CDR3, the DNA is TGTGCCAGCAGCGTAGACGGAGGGAGCGAGCAGTACTTC.

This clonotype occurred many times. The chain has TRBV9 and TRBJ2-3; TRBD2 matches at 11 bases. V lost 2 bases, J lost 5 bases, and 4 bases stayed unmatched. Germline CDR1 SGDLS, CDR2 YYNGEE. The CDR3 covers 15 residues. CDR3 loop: CASSVTSGSGDTQYF. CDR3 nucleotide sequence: TGTGCCAGCAGCGTTACTAGCGGGAGTGGAGATACGCAGTATTTT.

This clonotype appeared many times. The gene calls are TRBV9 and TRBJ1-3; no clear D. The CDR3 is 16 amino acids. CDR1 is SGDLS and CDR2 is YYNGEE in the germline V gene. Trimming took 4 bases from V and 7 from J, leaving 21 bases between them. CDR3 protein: CASSPDGSPRRNTIYF. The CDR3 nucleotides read TGTGCCAGCAGCCCTGACGGAAGCCCGAGAAGGAACACCATATATTTT.

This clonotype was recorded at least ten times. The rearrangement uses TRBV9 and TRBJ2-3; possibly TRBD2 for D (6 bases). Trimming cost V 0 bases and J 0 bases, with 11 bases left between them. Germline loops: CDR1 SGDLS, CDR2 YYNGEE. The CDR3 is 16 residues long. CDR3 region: CASSVVGLPSTDTQYF. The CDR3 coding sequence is TGTGCCAGCAGCGTAGTAGGACTACCTAGCACAGATACGCAGTATTTT.

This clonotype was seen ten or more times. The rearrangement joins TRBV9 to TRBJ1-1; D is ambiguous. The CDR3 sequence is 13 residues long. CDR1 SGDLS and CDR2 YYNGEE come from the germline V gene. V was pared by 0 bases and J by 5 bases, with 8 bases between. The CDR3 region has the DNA TGTGCCAGCAGCGTAGAGAGGAGGACTGAAGCTTTCTTT. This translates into CASSVERRTEAFF.

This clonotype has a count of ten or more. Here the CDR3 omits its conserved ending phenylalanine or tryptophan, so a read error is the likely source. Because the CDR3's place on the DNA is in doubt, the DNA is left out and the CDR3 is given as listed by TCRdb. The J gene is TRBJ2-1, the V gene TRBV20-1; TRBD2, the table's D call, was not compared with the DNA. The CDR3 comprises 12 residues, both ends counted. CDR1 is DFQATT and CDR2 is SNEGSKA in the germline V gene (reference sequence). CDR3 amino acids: CSAPFTSGSYRY.

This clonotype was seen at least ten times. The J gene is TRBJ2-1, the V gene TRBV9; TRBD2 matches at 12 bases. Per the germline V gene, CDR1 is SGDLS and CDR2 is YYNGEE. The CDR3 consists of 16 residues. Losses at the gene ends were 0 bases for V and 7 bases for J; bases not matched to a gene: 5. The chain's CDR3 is CASSVALAGGWNEQFF. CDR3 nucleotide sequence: TGTGCCAGCAGCGTAGCCCTAGCGGGGGGGTGGAATGAGCAGTTCTTC.

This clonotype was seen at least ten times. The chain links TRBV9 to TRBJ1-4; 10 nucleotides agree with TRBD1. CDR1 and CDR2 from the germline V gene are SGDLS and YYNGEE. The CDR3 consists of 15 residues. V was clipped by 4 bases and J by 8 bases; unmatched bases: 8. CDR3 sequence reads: CASSLGDRGREKLFF. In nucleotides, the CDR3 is TGTGCCAGCAGCCTAGGGGACAGGGGAAGGGAAAAACTGTTTTTT. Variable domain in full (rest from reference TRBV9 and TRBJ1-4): DSGVTQTPKHLITATGQRVTLRCSPRSGDLSVYWYQQSLDQGLQFLIQYYNGEERAKGNILERFSAQQFPDLHSELNLSSLELGDSALYFCASSLGDRGREKLFFGSGTQLSVL.

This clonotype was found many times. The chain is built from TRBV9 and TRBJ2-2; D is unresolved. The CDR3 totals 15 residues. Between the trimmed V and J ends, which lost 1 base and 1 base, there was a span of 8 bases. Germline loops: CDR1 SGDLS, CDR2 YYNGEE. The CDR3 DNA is TGTGCCAGCAGCGTAAACACATTGAACACCGGGGAGCTGTTTTTT. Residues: CASSVNTLNTGELFF.

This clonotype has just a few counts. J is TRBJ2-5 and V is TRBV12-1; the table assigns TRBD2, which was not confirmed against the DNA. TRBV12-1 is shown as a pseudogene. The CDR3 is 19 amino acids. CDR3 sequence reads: CASSFHSGRPLPLQETQYF. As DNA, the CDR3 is TGTGCCAGCAGCTTCCATAGCGGGAGGCCCCTCCCCCTTCAAGAGACCCAGTACTTC.

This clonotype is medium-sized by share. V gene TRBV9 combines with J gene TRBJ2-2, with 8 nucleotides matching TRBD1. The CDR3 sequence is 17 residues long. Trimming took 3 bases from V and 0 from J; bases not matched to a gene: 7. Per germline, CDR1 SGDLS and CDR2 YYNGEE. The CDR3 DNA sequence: TGTGCCAGCAGCGGCCGGGACAGGTGGGCGAACACCGGGGAGCTGTTTTTT. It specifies CASSGRDRWANTGELFF.

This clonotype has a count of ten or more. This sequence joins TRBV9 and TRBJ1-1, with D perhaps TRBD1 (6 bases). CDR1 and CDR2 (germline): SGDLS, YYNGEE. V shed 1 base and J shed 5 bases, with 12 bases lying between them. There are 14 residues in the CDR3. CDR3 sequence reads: CASSVTGAGTEAFF. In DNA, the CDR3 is TGTGCCAGCAGCGTAACGGGGGCCGGGACTGAAGCTTTCTTT.

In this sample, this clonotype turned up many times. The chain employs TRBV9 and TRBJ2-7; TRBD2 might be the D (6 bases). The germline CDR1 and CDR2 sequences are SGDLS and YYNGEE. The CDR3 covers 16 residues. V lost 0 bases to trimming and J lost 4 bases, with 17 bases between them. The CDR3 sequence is CASSVGGGGSKYEQYF. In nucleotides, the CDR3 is TGTGCCAGCAGCGTAGGAGGAGGAGGGAGTAAGTACGAGCAGTACTTC.

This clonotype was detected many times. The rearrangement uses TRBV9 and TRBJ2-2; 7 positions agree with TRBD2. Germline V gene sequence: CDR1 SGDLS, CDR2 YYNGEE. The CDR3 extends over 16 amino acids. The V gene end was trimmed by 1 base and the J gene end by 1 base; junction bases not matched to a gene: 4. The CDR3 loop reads CASSVRQRENTGELFF. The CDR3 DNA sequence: TGTGCCAGCAGCGTAAGGCAGCGGGAGAACACCGGGGAGCTGTTTTTT. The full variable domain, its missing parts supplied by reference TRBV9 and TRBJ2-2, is DSGVTQTPKHLITATGQRVTLRCSPRSGDLSVYWYQQSLDQGLQFLIQYYNGEERAKGNILERFSAQQFPDLHSELNLSSLELGDSALYFCASSVRQRENTGELFFGEGSRLTVL.

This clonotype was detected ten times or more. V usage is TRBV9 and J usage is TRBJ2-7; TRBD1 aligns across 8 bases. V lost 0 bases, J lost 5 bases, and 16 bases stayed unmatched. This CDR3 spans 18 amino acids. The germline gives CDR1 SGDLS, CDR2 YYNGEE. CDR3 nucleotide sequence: TGTGCCAGCAGCGTAGCCCTCTTGGGAGCAGGGGGCTCTGACGAGCAGTACTTC. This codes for CASSVALLGAGGSDEQYF.

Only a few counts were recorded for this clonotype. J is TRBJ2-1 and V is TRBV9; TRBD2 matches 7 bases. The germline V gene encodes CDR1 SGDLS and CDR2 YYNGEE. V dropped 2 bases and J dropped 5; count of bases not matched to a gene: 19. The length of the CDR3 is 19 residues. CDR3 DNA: TGTGCCAGCAGCGTTCGGGAGCTTCGGGCCAGCGGGGAAGACAATGAGCAGTTCTTC. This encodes CASSVRELRASGEDNEQFF.

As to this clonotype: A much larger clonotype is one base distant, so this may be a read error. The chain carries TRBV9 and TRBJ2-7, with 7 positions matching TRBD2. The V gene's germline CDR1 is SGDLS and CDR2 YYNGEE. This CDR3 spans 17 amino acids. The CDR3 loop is CASSVAHQAGRLAERYF. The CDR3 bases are TGTGCCAGCAGCGTAGCCCATCAAGCGGGGAGATTGGCCGAGCGGTACTTC.

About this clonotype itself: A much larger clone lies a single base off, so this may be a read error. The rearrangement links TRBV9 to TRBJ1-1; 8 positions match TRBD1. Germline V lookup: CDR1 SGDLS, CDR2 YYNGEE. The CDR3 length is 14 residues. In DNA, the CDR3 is TGTGCCCGCAGCGCCGGACAGGGGAACACTGAAGCTTTCTTT. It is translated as CARSAGQGNTEAFF.

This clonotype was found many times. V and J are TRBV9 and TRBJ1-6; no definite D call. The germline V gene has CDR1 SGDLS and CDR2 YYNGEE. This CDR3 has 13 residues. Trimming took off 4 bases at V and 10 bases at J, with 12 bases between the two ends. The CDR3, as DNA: TGTGCCAGCAGCTTCGGGGATGGGTCACCCCTCCACTTT. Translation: CASSFGDGSPLHF.

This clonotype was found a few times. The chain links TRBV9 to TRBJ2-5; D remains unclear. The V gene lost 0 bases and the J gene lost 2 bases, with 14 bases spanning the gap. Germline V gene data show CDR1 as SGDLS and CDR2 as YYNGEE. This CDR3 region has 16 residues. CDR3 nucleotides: TGTGCCAGCAGCGTAGGTGTCAGCCCTTCTCAAGAGACCCAGTACTTC. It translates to CASSVGVSPSQETQYF.

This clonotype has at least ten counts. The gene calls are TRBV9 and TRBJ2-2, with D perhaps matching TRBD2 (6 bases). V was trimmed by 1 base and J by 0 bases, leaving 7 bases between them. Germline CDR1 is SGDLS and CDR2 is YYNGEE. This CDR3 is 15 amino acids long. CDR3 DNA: TGTGCCAGCAGCGTATCGGGAGCGAACACCGGGGAGCTGTTTTTT. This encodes CASSVSGANTGELFF.

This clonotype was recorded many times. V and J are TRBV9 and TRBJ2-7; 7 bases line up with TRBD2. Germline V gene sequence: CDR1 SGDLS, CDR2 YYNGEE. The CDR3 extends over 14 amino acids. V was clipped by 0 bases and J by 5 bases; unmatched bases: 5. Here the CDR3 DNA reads TGTGCCAGCAGCGTAGGCGGGAGTGTCAACGAGCAGTACTTC. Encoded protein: CASSVGGSVNEQYF.

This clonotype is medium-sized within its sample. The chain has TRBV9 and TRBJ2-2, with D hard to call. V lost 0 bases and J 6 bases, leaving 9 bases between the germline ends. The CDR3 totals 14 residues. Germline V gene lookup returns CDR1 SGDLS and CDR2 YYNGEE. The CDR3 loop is CASSVVSLAGELFF. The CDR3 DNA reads TGTGCCAGCAGCGTAGTTAGTCTCGCCGGGGAGCTGTTTTTT.